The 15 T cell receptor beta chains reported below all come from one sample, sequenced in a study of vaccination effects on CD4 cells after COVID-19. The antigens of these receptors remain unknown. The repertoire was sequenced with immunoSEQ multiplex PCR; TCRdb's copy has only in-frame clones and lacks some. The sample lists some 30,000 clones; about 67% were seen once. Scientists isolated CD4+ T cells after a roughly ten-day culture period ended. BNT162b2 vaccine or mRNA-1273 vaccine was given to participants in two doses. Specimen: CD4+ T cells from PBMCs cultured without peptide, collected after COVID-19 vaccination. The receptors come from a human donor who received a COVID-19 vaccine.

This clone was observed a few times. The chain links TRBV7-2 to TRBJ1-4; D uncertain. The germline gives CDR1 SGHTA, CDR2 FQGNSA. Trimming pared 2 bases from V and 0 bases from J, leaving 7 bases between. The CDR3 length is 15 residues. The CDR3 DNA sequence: TGTGCCAGCAGCTTATCGGGTGCAACTAATGAAAAACTGTTTTTT. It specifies CASSLSGATNEKLFF.

This CDR3 is CASSLARETQYF. Here the CDR3 DNA reads TGTGCCAGCAGCTTAGCGCGCGAGACCCAGTACTTC. This sequence joins TRBV7-9 and TRBJ2-5; no clear D gene. The germline V and J ends were trimmed by 0 bases and 5 bases, with 4 bases remaining between them. The CDR3 has 12 amino acids. Germline V gives CDR1 SEHNR, CDR2 FQNEAQ (reference sequence).

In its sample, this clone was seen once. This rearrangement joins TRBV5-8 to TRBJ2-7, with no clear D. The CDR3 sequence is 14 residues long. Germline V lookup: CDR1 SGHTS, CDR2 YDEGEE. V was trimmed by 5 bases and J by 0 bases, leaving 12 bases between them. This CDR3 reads CASRGRRSSYEQYF. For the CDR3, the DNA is TGTGCCAGCAGGGGAAGACGGTCCTCCTACGAGCAGTACTTC.

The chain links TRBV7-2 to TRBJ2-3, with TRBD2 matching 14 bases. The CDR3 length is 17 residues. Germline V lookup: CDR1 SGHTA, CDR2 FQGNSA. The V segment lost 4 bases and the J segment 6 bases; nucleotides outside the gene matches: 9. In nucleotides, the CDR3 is TGTGCCAGCAGCTACGGGACTAGCGGGAGAGGGGGGGATACGCAGTATTTT. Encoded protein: CASSYGTSGRGGDTQYF.

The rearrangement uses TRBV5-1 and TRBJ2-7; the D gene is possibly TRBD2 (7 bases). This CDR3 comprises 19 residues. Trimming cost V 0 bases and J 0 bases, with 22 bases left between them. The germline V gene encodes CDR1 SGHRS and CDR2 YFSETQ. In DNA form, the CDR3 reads TGCGCCAGCAGCTTGGTACCGGGGGTAGGGCGGGGGCCCTCCTACGAGCAGTACTTC. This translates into CASSLVPGVGRGPSYEQYF.

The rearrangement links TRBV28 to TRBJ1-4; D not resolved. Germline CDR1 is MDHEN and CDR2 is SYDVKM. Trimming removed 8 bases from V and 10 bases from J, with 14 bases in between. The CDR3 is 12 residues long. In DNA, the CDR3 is TGTGCCAGCTCGGGCCTGTCGGGAAAACTGTTTTTT. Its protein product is CASSGLSGKLFF.

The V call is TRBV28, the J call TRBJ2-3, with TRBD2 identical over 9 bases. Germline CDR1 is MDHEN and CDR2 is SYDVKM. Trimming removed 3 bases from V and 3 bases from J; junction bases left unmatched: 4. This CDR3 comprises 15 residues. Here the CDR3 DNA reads TGTGCCAGCAGTTTTAGTGGACTAGCGACAGATACGCAGTATTTT. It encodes CASSFSGLATDTQYF.

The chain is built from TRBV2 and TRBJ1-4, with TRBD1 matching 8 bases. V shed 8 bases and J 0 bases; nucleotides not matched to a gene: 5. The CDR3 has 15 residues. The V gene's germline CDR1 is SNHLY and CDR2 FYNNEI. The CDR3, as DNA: TGTGCCAGCCGGGACAGGAGTGCAACTAATGAAAAACTGTTTTTT. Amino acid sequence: CASRDRSATNEKLFF.

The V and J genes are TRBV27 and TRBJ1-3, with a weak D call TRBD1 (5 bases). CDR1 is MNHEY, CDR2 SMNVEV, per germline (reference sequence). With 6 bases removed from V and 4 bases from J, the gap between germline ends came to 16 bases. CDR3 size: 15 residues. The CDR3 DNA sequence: TGTGCCAGCAGACCCACAAGGGGCTGGGGAAACACCATATATTTT. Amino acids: CASRPTRGWGNTIYF.

CDR3 amino acids: CASSEAVLAFF. CDR3 bases: TGTGCCAGCAGTGAAGCGGTCTTGGCTTTCTTT. The chain uses TRBV2 and TRBJ1-1; D is unclear. V was shortened by 0 bases and J by 11 bases, with 7 bases between the two germline ends. The CDR3 length is 11 residues. Germline V gene sequence: CDR1 SNHLY, CDR2 FYNNEI. The full variable domain, its missing parts supplied by reference TRBV2 and TRBJ1-1, is EPEVTQTPSHQVTQMGQEVILRCVPISNHLYFYWYRQILGQKVEFLVSFYNNEISEKSEIFDDQFSVERPDGSNFTLKIRSTKLEDSAMYFCASSEAVLAFFGQGTRLTVV.

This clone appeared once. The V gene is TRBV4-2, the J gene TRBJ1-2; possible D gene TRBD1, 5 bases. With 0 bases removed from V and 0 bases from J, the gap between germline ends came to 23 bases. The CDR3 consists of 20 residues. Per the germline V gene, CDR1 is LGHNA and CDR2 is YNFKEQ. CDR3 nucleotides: TGTGCCAGCAGCCAAGATGGGTACGCGGGACCGAAAACAGCTAACTATGGCTACACCTTC. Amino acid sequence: CASSQDGYAGPKTANYGYTF.

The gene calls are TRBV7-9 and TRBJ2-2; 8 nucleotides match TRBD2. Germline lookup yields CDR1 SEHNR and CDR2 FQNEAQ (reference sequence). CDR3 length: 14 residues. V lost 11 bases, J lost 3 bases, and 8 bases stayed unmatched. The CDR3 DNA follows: TGTGCCGCCCCAACTAGCGGCTACACCGGGGAGCTGTTTTTT. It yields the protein CAAPTSGYTGELFF.

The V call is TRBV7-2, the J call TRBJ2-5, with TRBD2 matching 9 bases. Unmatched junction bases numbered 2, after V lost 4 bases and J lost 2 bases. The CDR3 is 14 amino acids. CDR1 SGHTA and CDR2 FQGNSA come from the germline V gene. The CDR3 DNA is TGTGCCAGCAGCTCCCTAGCGGGGCAAGAGACCCAGTACTTC. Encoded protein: CASSSLAGQETQYF.

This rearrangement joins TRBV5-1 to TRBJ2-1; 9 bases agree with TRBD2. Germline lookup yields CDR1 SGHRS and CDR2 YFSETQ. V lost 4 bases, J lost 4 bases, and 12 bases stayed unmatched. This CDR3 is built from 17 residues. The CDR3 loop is CASSLPGSGRTYNEQFF. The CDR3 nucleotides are TGCGCCAGCAGCCTTCCGGGAAGCGGGAGGACTTACAATGAGCAGTTCTTC.

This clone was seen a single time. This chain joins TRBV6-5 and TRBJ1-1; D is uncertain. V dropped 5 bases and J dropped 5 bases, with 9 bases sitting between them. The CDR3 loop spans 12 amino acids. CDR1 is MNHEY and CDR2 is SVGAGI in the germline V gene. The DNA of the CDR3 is TGTGCCAGCAGTCAGAGTAAGACTGAAGCTTTCTTT. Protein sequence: CASSQSKTEAFF.